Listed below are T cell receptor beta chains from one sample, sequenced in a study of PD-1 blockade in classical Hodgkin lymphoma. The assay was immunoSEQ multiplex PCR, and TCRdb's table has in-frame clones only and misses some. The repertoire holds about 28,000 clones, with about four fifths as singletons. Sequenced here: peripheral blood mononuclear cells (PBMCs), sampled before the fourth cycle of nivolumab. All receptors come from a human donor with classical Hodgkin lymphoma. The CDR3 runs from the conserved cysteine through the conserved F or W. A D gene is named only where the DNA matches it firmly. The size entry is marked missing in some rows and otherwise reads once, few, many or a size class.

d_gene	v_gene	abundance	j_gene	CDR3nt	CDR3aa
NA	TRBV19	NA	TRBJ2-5	TGTGCCAGTAGTATAAGCGGGGAGACCCAGTACTTC	CASSISGETQYF
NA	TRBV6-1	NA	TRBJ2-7	TGTGCCAGCAGTAGCGGGCACGGCTACGAGCAGTACTTC	CASSSGHGYEQYF
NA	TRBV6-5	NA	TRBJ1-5	TGTGCCAGCAGACCAGACAGTAGCAATCAGCCCCAGCATTTT	CASRPDSSNQPQHF
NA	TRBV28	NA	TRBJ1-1	TGTGCCAGCAGTTCCCCCCTCGGGACGTCGAACACTGAAGCTTTCTTT	CASSSPLGTSNTEAFF
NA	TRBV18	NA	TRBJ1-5	TGTGCCAGCTCACGTGGCGTTGGAGGACCGGGACAGCCCCAGCATTTT	CASSRGVGGPGQPQHF
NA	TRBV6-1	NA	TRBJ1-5	TGTGCCAGCAGTGATATAGTGCGGGGACAGCCCCAGCATTTT	CASSDIVRGQPQHF
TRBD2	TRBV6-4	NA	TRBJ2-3	TGTGCCAGCAGCGAGTCAGCGGGAGCGGGTACGCAGTATTTT	CASSESAGAGTQYF
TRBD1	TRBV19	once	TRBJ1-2	TGTGCCAGTAGTATAGGGACAGGCCAAGGATCTCGTGGCTACACCTTC	CASSIGTGQGSRGYTF
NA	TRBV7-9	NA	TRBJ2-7	TGTGCCAGCAGCCCGCGACCTGGAAGCTCCTACGAGCAGTACTTC	CASSPRPGSSYEQYF
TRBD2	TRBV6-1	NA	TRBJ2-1	TGTGCCAGCAGTTATAGCGGGAGGGTCAATGAGCAGTTCTTC	CASSYSGRVNEQFF
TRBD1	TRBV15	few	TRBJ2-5	TGTGCCACCAGCAGCGGACAGGGGCATAGGGAGACCCAGTACTTC	CATSSGQGHRETQYF